This passage covers 13 T cell receptor beta chains from one sample sequenced in a study of prognosis after radiotherapy for stage I lung cancer. Genomic DNA was the source, and TCR beta CDR3 was amplified from it by two-round multiplex PCR. The authors ran first-round PCR with primers specific to each TRBV and TRBJ gene. TCRdb itself ran the multiplex PCR reads through MiXCR, one entry per CDR3 protein. The data contain some 15,000 distinct CDR3 sequences, 50% to 70% of them seen just once; the ten biggest clones take up roughly 25%. The source was PBMCs, collected before or after stereotactic body radiation therapy (not recorded which). These receptors were taken from a donor aged 50 or older with non-small cell lung cancer.

The J gene is TRBJ1-5, the V gene TRBV6-1; 8 positions agree with TRBD1. The junction had 0 bases not matched to a gene; V was cut back by 3 bases and J by 2 bases. The germline V gene has CDR1 MNHNS and CDR2 SASEGT. The CDR3 loop spans 14 amino acids. CDR3 coding DNA: TGTGCCAGCAGTGAGGACAGGGGCAATCAGCCCCAGCATTTT. Translation gives CASSEDRGNQPQHF.

This clonotype was counted only a few times. The chain links TRBV2 to TRBJ2-3, with TRBD2 matching 8 bases. V shed 7 bases and J 3 bases; nucleotides not matched to a gene: 9. CDR3 length: 15 residues. Germline CDR1 is SNHLY and CDR2 is FYNNEI. CDR3 DNA: TGTGCCAGCATAGCGGGACCGAGTAGGACAGATACGCAGTATTTT. Protein sequence: CASIAGPSRTDTQYF.

Regarding this clonotype: With only one base between it and a far larger clone, this is likely a read error. The rearrangement links TRBV7-3 to TRBJ1-2, with TRBD1 identical over 9 bases. CDR1 is SGHTA and CDR2 is FQGTGA in the germline V gene. This CDR3 has 14 residues. The CDR3 DNA sequence: TGTGCCGGCAGCCGGGGACAGGGATTATATGGCTACACCTTC. This codes for CAGSRGQGLYGYTF.

Worth noting for this clonotype: This likely reflects a read error, since a far larger clone is one base away. V usage is TRBV6-5 and J usage is TRBJ1-1, with TRBD1 as a possible D gene (5 bases). Trimming took off 10 bases at V and 1 base at J, with 16 bases between the two ends. The germline V gene encodes CDR1 MNHEY and CDR2 SVGAGI. This CDR3 has 14 residues. The CDR3 sequence: CANTGWLKNTEAFF. CDR3 nucleotide sequence: TGTGCCAACACAGGCTGGCTGAAGAACACTGAAGCTTTCTTT.

This chain connects TRBV6-9 to TRBJ1-2, with 8 bases identical to TRBD1. The CDR3 totals 15 residues. Germline CDR1 is MNHGY and CDR2 is SVAAGI. V lost 3 bases to trimming and J lost 7 bases; unmatched junction nucleotides: 10. CDR3 in amino acids: CASSYPGQGSSGYTF. The DNA of the CDR3 is TGTGCCAGCAGTTACCCCGGACAGGGAAGCTCTGGCTACACCTTC.

The rearrangement joins TRBV6-2 or TRBV6-3 to TRBJ2-3; the D is unclear. V shed 0 bases and J shed 0 bases, with 7 bases lying between them. Germline loops: CDR1 MNHEY, CDR2 SVGEGT. The CDR3 loop spans 15 amino acids. The DNA for the CDR3 is TGTGCCAGCAGTTACTCGCTGACTAGCACAGATACGCAGTATTTT. This gives the protein CASSYSLTSTDTQYF.

This clonotype is medium-sized. The chain employs TRBV12-3 or TRBV12-4 and TRBJ2-1, with 8 positions matching TRBD2. This CDR3 region has 14 residues. V was pared by 4 bases and J by 7 bases, with 6 bases of the junction left unmatched. The CDR3, as DNA: TGTGCCAGCAGTTGGGGCGGGAGGAGAAATGAGCAGTTCTTC. This codes for CASSWGGRRNEQFF.

V and J are TRBV20-1 and TRBJ2-3; a possible D gene is TRBD1 (5 bases). The germline V gene encodes CDR1 DFQATT and CDR2 SNEGSKA (reference sequence). V was pared by 8 bases and J by 5 bases, with 29 bases between. This CDR3 has 17 residues. The CDR3 loop reads CSPSVRGTPSQGDTQYF. CDR3 DNA sequence: TGCAGTCCCAGTGTAAGGGGAACACCATCACAAGGAGATACGCAGTATTTT.

In this sample, this clonotype turned up a few times. This rearrangement joins TRBV11-3 to TRBJ1-6; 7 bases agree with TRBD1. Unmatched junction bases numbered 4, after V lost 5 bases and J lost 0 bases. Germline assignment: CDR1 SGHNT and CDR2 YENEEA. CDR3 length: 16 residues. The CDR3 is CASSARQGSYNSPLHF. CDR3 sequence (DNA): TGTGCCAGCAGCGCCCGACAGGGCTCCTATAATTCACCCCTCCACTTT.

This clonotype was seen ten or more times. With a much larger clone just one base away, this may be a read error. This sequence joins TRBV20-1 and TRBJ2-7; 13 positions match TRBD2. The germline V gene encodes CDR1 DFQATT and CDR2 SNEGSKA (reference sequence). This CDR3 contains 14 residues. The J segment lost 4 bases and the V segment lost 2 bases, leaving 2 bases of the junction unmatched. CDR3 nucleotide sequence: TGCAGTGCTAGAACTAGCGGGGGGGGGTACGAGCAGTACTTC. Amino acid sequence: CSARTSGGGYEQYF.

Judged by abundance, this clonotype is medium-sized. The genes are TRBV2 and TRBJ2-3; D remains unclear. V lost 2 bases, J lost 2 bases, and 8 bases lay in between. CDR3 length: 14 residues. Germline V CDR1 and CDR2: SNHLY, FYNNEI. The CDR3, as DNA: TGTGCCAGCAGTGAACCCAGGATCACAGATACGCAGTATTTT. It translates to CASSEPRITDTQYF.

In the case of this clonotype: A junction end diverges from the germline sequence, so it may reflect a read error. This chain connects TRBV28 to TRBJ2-7; TRBD2 agrees at 9 bases. Germline CDR1 reads MDHEN; CDR2 reads SYDVKM. The CDR3 is made up of 16 amino acids. Here the CDR3 reads CSSRRLTSGMLYEQYF. The CDR3 coding sequence is TGTTCCAGCAGGCGCCTGACTAGCGGTATGCTTTACGAGCAGTACTTC.

This sequence joins TRBV6-2 or TRBV6-3 and TRBJ1-4; 9 bases agree with TRBD1. V was pared by 6 bases and J by 0 bases, with 2 bases of the junction left unmatched. Germline V CDR1 and CDR2: MNHEY, SVGEGT. This CDR3 is 15 amino acids long. The CDR3 sequence is CASRRQGATNEKLFF. CDR3 nucleotide sequence: TGTGCCAGCAGGCGACAGGGGGCAACTAATGAAAAACTGTTTTTT.